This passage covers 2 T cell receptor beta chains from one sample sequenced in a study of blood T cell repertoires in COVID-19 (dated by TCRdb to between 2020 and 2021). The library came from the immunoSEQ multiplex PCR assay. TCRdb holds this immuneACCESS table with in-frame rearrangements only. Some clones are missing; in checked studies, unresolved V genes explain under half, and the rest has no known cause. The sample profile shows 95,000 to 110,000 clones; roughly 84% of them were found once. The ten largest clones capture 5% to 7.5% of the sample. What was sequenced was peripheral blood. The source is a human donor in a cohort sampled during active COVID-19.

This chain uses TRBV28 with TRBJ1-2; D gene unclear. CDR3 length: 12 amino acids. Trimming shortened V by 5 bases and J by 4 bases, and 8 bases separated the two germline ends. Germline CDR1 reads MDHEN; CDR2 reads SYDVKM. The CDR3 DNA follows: TGTGCCAGCAGTCCCAGACTCTATGGCTACACCTTC. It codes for CASSPRLYGYTF.

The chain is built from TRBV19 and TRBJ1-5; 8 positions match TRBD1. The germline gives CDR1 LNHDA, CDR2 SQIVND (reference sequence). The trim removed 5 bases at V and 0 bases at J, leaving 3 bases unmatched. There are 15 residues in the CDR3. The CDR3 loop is CASSDRGISNQPQHF. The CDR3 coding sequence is TGTGCCAGTAGTGACAGGGGAATTAGCAATCAGCCCCAGCATTTT.